The 23 T cell receptor beta chains presented below share a single source sample, sequenced in a study of shared T cell receptors in the human thymus. This table comes from immunoSEQ multiplex PCR, and its TCRdb copy is limited to in-frame clones, with some not included. Of approximately 400,000 clones listed, about 95% were seen once; the top ten hold 0.02%. The sample taken for sequencing was thymocytes. Receptors originate from a human donor.

The rearrangement links TRBV11-2 to TRBJ1-5; 9 bases map to TRBD1. The CDR3 runs 17 residues. Germline V gene data show CDR1 as SGHAT and CDR2 as FQNNGV. The ends lost 4 bases at V and 4 bases at J; junction bases unmatched: 11. The CDR3 spells CASSSSKRTGENQPQHF. CDR3 nucleotides: TGTGCCAGCAGCTCCAGTAAGCGGACAGGGGAAAATCAGCCCCAGCATTTT.

This clone was counted a single time. The chain employs TRBV30 and TRBJ1-2; weak D call: TRBD1 (6 bases). The CDR3 has 14 amino acids. Germline V gene data show CDR1 as GTSNPN and CDR2 as SVGIG (reference sequence). The V end was cut by 0 bases, the J end by 5 bases, with 13 bases between. The CDR3 spells CAWSVLGGAYGYTF. The CDR3 region has the DNA TGTGCCTGGAGTGTACTTGGGGGGGCATATGGCTACACCTTC.

This rearrangement joins TRBV6-1 to TRBJ2-5; D is uncertain. Germline loops: CDR1 MNHNS, CDR2 SASEGT. The CDR3 covers 11 residues. V lost 7 bases to trimming and J lost 9 bases, with 12 bases between them. CDR3 in amino acids: CASTPGQPQYF. In DNA, the CDR3 is TGTGCCAGCACCCCGGGCCAGCCCCAGTACTTC.

This chain links TRBV28 with TRBJ1-2; maybe TRBD1 (6 bases). The CDR3 length is 13 residues. Germline V gives CDR1 MDHEN, CDR2 SYDVKM. Deletions cut 7 bases from V and 5 bases from J, with 14 bases between. CDR3 in amino acids: CASTTGLLYGYTF. The CDR3 bases are TGTGCCAGCACCACAGGGCTCCTGTATGGCTACACCTTC.

The rearrangement joins TRBV11-3 to TRBJ2-2, with D perhaps TRBD2 (6 bases). Germline V CDR1 and CDR2: SGHNT, YENEEA. CDR3 size: 14 residues. Trimming left V 3 bases short and J 3 bases short, with 8 bases between. The CDR3 nucleotides read TGTGCCAGCAGCTTTGGGGGGTACACCGGGGAGCTGTTTTTT. Protein product: CASSFGGYTGELFF.

The gene calls are TRBV7-2 and TRBJ2-3; D tentatively reads TRBD1 or TRBD2 (6 bases each). Between the trimmed V and J ends, which lost 8 bases and 0 bases, there was a span of 21 bases. In germline, CDR1 is SGHTA, CDR2 FQGNSA. The CDR3 is 17 residues long. The CDR3, as DNA: TGTGCCAGCCGCAGTACCCTGGGGGGCGGGAGCACAGATACGCAGTATTTT. Translation: CASRSTLGGGSTDTQYF.

The rearrangement uses TRBV4-3 and TRBJ2-7; 11 bases map to TRBD2. Germline lookup yields CDR1 LGHNA and CDR2 YSLEER. CDR3 length: 16 residues. The J segment lost 3 bases and the V segment lost 0 bases, leaving 4 bases of the junction unmatched. The CDR3: CASSQDLAGGFYEQYF. As DNA, the CDR3 is TGCGCCAGCAGCCAAGATCTAGCGGGAGGATTCTACGAGCAGTACTTC.

The V gene is TRBV21-1, the J gene TRBJ1-2; TRBD1, the table's D call, was not compared with the DNA. TRBV21-1 is annotated as a pseudogene. The CDR3 is made up of 18 amino acids. This CDR3 is CASSKTLRQGNPLICYTF. CDR3 in DNA: TGTGCCAGCAGCAAAACCCTTCGACAGGGAAACCCTTTGATTTGCTACACCTTC.

The gene calls are TRBV19 and TRBJ1-5; D gene ambiguous. The CDR3 extends over 18 amino acids. Germline V gene sequence: CDR1 LNHDA, CDR2 SQIVND (reference sequence). The V and J ends lost 5 bases and 0 bases respectively, with 20 bases between them. CDR3 protein: CASSPGITTVYSNQPQHF. CDR3 coding DNA: TGTGCCAGTAGTCCCGGTATAACTACTGTTTATAGCAATCAGCCCCAGCATTTT.

The chain joins TRBV28 to TRBJ2-7; D unclear. Germline CDR1 and CDR2: MDHEN and SYDVKM. Trimming took off 0 bases at V and 3 bases at J, with 3 bases between the two ends. The CDR3 totals 12 residues. CDR3 bases: TGTGCCAGCAGTTTATGTCTCTACGAGCAGTACTTC. Translated, it gives CASSLCLYEQYF.

This chain links TRBV15 with TRBJ2-1; either TRBD1 or TRBD2 may supply D (5 bases each). CDR1 is LNHNV, CDR2 YYDKDF, per germline (reference sequence). The CDR3 totals 20 residues. The V end lost 3 bases, the J end lost 2 bases, and 26 bases lay between the germline ends. The chain's CDR3 is CATSSGSGSQGEQTYNEQFF. In DNA, the CDR3 is TGTGCCACCAGCAGCGGGTCGGGTAGCCAGGGAGAGCAAACCTACAATGAGCAGTTCTTC.

The rearrangement links TRBV27 to TRBJ2-1, with TRBD2 matching over 11 bases. Germline loops: CDR1 MNHEY, CDR2 SMNVEV (reference sequence). V trimming: 6 bases; J trimming: 5 bases; junction bases outside the gene matches: 6. The CDR3 consists of 15 residues. CDR3 DNA sequence: TGTGCCAGCAGCAAACTAGCGGGAGAGGACAATGAGCAGTTCTTC. Its translation: CASSKLAGEDNEQFF.

This clone was detected only once. This chain links TRBV2 with TRBJ1-5; D is perhaps TRBD1 (6 bases). The CDR3 is 15 residues long. Germline CDR1 and CDR2: SNHLY and FYNNEI. Trimming left V 2 bases short and J 6 bases short, with 14 bases between. As DNA, the CDR3 is TGTGCCAGCAGTGAACAGGGGAGGGAAAGTCAGCCCCAGCATTTT. Its protein product is CASSEQGRESQPQHF.

J is TRBJ2-1 and V is TRBV2, with TRBD2 as a possible D gene (6 bases). V lost 2 bases, J lost 6 bases, and 23 bases lay in between. Germline V gene lookup returns CDR1 SNHLY and CDR2 FYNNEI. This CDR3 contains 18 residues. As DNA, the CDR3 is TGTGCCAGCAGTGAACAGGGTCTCCTAGCGCCAAAGGGCAATGAGCAGTTCTTC. It specifies CASSEQGLLAPKGNEQFF.

The J gene is TRBJ1-1, the V gene TRBV6-5, with D perhaps matching TRBD1 (6 bases). Between the trimmed V and J ends, which lost 4 bases and 0 bases, there was a span of 9 bases. Germline V gene sequence: CDR1 MNHEY, CDR2 SVGAGI. The CDR3 consists of 14 residues. The CDR3 DNA is TGTGCCAGCAGTTCCAGGGGTATGAACACTGAAGCTTTCTTT. Its protein is CASSSRGMNTEAFF.

This clone was picked up a small number of times. The chain joins TRBV7-9 to TRBJ1-5; 11 bases are a match to TRBD1. CDR1 and CDR2 (germline): SEHNR, FQNEAQ (reference sequence). The CDR3 spans 16 residues. V lost 5 bases to trimming and J lost 3 bases; unmatched junction nucleotides: 6. The CDR3 coding sequence is TGTGCCAGCAGCATCGGACAGGGGGCCTACAATCAGCCCCAGCATTTT. This gives the protein CASSIGQGAYNQPQHF.

The chain recombines TRBV28 with TRBJ2-1, with 7 bases matching TRBD1. Germline V gene data show CDR1 as MDHEN and CDR2 as SYDVKM. Germline trimming cut 9 bases from V and 5 bases from J; bases unmatched to any gene: 10. This CDR3 is 14 amino acids long. The CDR3 sequence: CASLPGTVNNEQFF. The CDR3, as DNA: TGTGCCAGTCTTCCGGGGACAGTCAACAATGAGCAGTTCTTC.

Note on this clone: Other DNA sequences of this sample code for an identical CDR3. The chain carries TRBV7-2 and TRBJ2-7; the D is unclear. Germline-derived CDR1 and CDR2 are SGHTA and FQGNSA. This CDR3 spans 12 amino acids. The V end lost 5 bases, the J end lost 4 bases, and 9 bases lay between the germline ends. The CDR3 DNA sequence: TGTGCCAGCAGCCCCTCCACGTACGAGCAGTACTTC. This gives the protein CASSPSTYEQYF.

This sequence joins TRBV2 and TRBJ2-2; TRBD2 matches 10 bases. The V gene end was trimmed by 6 bases and the J gene end by 2 bases; junction bases not matched to a gene: 9. CDR3 length equals 17 residues. Germline CDR1 SNHLY, CDR2 FYNNEI. The CDR3 coding sequence is TGTGCCAGCAGCCCTGGGACTAGCGAGTCCAACACCGGGGAGCTGTTTTTT. Amino acid sequence: CASSPGTSESNTGELFF.

This chain uses TRBV7-2 with TRBJ2-7; D is possibly TRBD1 or TRBD2 (5 bases each). The germline CDR1 and CDR2 sequences are SGHTA and FQGNSA. The CDR3 is made up of 15 amino acids. Trimming shortened V by 3 bases and J by 2 bases, and 14 bases separated the two germline ends. The chain's CDR3 is CASSFPGTETYEQYF. In DNA form, the CDR3 reads TGTGCCAGCAGCTTTCCCGGGACGGAGACCTACGAGCAGTACTTC.

The chain has TRBV9 and TRBJ2-5, with 8 bases matching TRBD2. The CDR3 contains 15 residues. From germline, CDR1 is SGDLS and CDR2 YYNGEE. The V segment lost 0 bases and the J segment 2 bases; nucleotides outside the gene matches: 3. CDR3 DNA sequence: TGTGCCAGCAGCGTAGTGATAGCGGGGCAAGAGACCCAGTACTTC. Its translation is CASSVVIAGQETQYF.

The rearrangement links TRBV5-5 to TRBJ2-7; no reliable D call. V lost 0 bases, J lost 0 bases, and 13 bases lay in between. The germline CDR1 and CDR2 sequences are SGHKS and YYEKEE (reference sequence). This CDR3 is 16 amino acids long. The CDR3 sequence is CASSLEGPNNSYEQYF. The CDR3 DNA is TGTGCCAGCAGCTTGGAAGGACCGAACAACTCCTACGAGCAGTACTTC.

This sequence joins TRBV19 and TRBJ1-5; perhaps TRBD1 as D (6 bases). Germline CDR1 reads LNHDA; CDR2 reads SQIVND (reference sequence). The CDR3 runs to 12 residues. Trimming removed 5 bases at V and 11 bases at J, with 13 bases between. The CDR3 is CASSPRGQAQHF. The CDR3 coding sequence is TGTGCCAGTAGTCCTCGGGGGCAAGCCCAGCATTTT.